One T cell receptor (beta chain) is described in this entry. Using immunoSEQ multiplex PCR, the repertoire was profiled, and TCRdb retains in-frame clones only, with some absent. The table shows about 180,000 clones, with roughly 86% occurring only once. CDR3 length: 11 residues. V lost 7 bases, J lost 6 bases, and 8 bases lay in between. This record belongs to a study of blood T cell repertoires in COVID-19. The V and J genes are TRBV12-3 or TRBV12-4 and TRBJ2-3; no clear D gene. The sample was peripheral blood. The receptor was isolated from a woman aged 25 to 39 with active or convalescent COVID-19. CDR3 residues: CASTEEDTQYF. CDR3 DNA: TGTGCCAGCACCGAAGAGGATACGCAGTATTTT.